These T cell receptor beta chains were read from a single sample in a study of T-cell reconstitution after alpha-beta-depleted transplantation in children. MiXCR, run by TCRdb on the PCR reads, gives a single entry per CDR3 protein. Of around 600,000 distinct CDR3 sequences in the sample, around 16% were seen once. The sequenced sample was PBMCs from the stem cell graft donor, obtained from the stem cell graft. The receptors stem from a human donor who donated a stem cell graft to a child with acute myeloid leukemia. Both conserved end residues are part of each CDR3. The order of the fields is V gene, clone size, D gene, J gene, CDR3 DNA, CDR3 protein. D genes are given only for firm matches. Clone sizes are given selectively: once, few, many, or a class where the clone is expanded.

TRBV24-1	.	.	TRBJ2-1	TGTGCCACCAGTGATGGGGGCATCGGCGGGCATGAGCAGTTCTTC	CATSDGGIGGHEQFF
TRBV6-5	few	.	TRBJ1-3	TGTGCCAGCAGTTACGGTCCCTGGGACTCTGAAAACACCATATATTTT	CASSYGPWDSENTIYF
TRBV20-1	many	.	TRBJ1-5	TGCAGTGCTAGTAACCTCGGGAAGTGGGGCAATCAGCCCCAGCATTTT	CSASNLGKWGNQPQHF
TRBV7-9	.	.	TRBJ2-5	TGTGCCAGCACCGAGGCCTGGATCGGGGGCCAAGAGACCCAGTACTTC	CASTEAWIGGQETQYF
TRBV20-1	many	TRBD1	TRBJ2-7	TGCAGTGCTAGAGCCGGGACAGCGAACGAGCAGTACTTC	CSARAGTANEQYF
TRBV4-3	.	.	TRBJ2-2	TGCGCCAGCAGCCAAGATCAGGCCACCGGGGAGCTGTTTTTT	CASSQDQATGELFF
TRBV12-3/TRBV12-4	few	.	TRBJ2-7	TGTGCCAGCAGTTTTCAGCACGAGCAGTACTTC	CASSFQHEQYF
TRBV6-1	many	.	TRBJ2-7	TGTGCCAGCAGTCCCGACGTATCCTACGAGCAGTACTTC	CASSPDVSYEQYF
TRBV7-6	many	.	TRBJ2-3	TGTGCCAGCAGCTTAGCACCCACAGATACGCAGTATTTT	CASSLAPTDTQYF
TRBV29-1	many	.	TRBJ1-1	TGCAGCGTGACTAGGGGGTTTTGGGCTTTCTTT	CSVTRGFWAFF
TRBV29-1	many	.	TRBJ2-7	TGCAGCGTTGAAGATCCGATACAGCCGGGATCCTCCTACGAGCAGTACTTC	CSVEDPIQPGSSYEQYF
TRBV30	.	TRBD2	TRBJ2-7	TGTGCGGGGGGGACGAACTACGAGCAGTACTTC	CAGGTNYEQYF
TRBV20-1	.	TRBD1	TRBJ2-2	TGCAGTGCTAGCAGACAGGGGGCCCCCGGGGAGCTGTTTTTT	CSASRQGAPGELFF
TRBV5-1	many	.	TRBJ1-2	TGCGCCAGCAGCTTGAGTCAGGACAACTATGGCTACACCTTC	CASSLSQDNYGYTF
TRBV12-3/TRBV12-4	.	.	TRBJ1-1	TGTGCCGGCTCAGGATGGGACACTGAAGCTTTCTTT	CAGSGWDTEAFF
TRBV12-3/TRBV12-4	.	.	TRBJ2-7	TGTGCCAGCAGTCCCTCGTGGCAGGGGATTCTTTATTTC	CASSPSWQGILYF
TRBV20-1	many	.	TRBJ2-1	TGCAGTGCTAGAGATTGGGCTAGCGCACTCAATGAGCAGTTCTTC	CSARDWASALNEQFF
TRBV25-1	.	TRBD1	TRBJ2-3	TGTGCCAGCAGTTGGGACAGGGTCACAGATACGCAGTATTTT	CASSWDRVTDTQYF